A single sample is the source of the 21 T cell receptor beta chains below, sequenced in a study of PD-1 blockade in classical Hodgkin lymphoma (dated by TCRdb to 2020 to 2022). To prepare the library, the immunoSEQ multiplex PCR assay was applied. TCRdb carries this immuneACCESS record with in-frame sequences only. Its versions omit some clonotypes, under half of them owing to an unresolved V gene in the studies checked, with the rest unexplained. Here the sample has 30,000 or so clones; almost 85% occur a single time. Of the sample, less than 20% is held by the ten largest clones. Interpreted using the paper, the time point label stands for: cycle 4 day 1 (C4D1), after 6 weeks of nivolumab. All trial patients had relapsed after autologous stem cell transplantation, with cohorts A, B and C differing in prior brentuximab vedotin exposure. This specimen was peripheral blood mononuclear cells (PBMCs), taken before the fourth cycle of nivolumab. These receptors originate from a human donor with classical Hodgkin lymphoma.

The V and J genes are TRBV27 and TRBJ2-3, with D perhaps TRBD1 or TRBD2 (5 bases each). This CDR3 contains 16 residues. V was trimmed by 4 bases and J by 3 bases, leaving 17 bases between them. Germline-derived CDR1 and CDR2 are MNHEY and SMNVEV (reference sequence). Here the CDR3 reads CASSSGTHRGTDTQYF. In DNA, the CDR3 is TGTGCCAGCAGTTCCGGGACCCACCGCGGGACAGATACGCAGTATTTT.

The chain links TRBV7-9 to TRBJ1-2; no reliable D call. The CDR3 spans 13 residues. V was pared by 2 bases and J by 4 bases, with 8 bases between. Germline CDR1 SEHNR, CDR2 FQNEAQ (reference sequence). The CDR3 nucleotides are TGTGCCAGCAGCTTAATGGGCAGCTATGGCTACACCTTC. Amino acid sequence: CASSLMGSYGYTF.

The sample holds a few counts of this clone. The chain carries TRBV29-1 and TRBJ2-5, with TRBD2 identical over 7 bases. J was trimmed by 5 bases and V by 5 bases; bases with no gene match: 14. The CDR3 loop spans 15 amino acids. CDR1 and CDR2 (germline): SQVTM, ANQGSEA. This CDR3 reads CSVTFGLETWETQYF. The CDR3 DNA reads as TGCAGCGTTACGTTTGGACTAGAGACTTGGGAGACCCAGTACTTC.

The chain's CDR3 is CASSLREGPVTGELFF. For the CDR3, the DNA is TGTGCCAGCAGTTTAAGGGAGGGGCCGGTTACCGGGGAGCTGTTTTTT. The chain carries TRBV27 and TRBJ2-2; 7 positions agree with TRBD2. Germline V CDR1 and CDR2: MNHEY, SMNVEV (reference sequence). V lost 2 bases, J lost 5 bases, and 8 bases stayed unmatched. CDR3 length: 16 residues.

The chain couples TRBV7-9 to TRBJ2-7, with D uncertain. This CDR3 comprises 11 residues. CDR1 and CDR2 (germline): SEHNR, FQNEAQ (reference sequence). The V gene lost 4 bases and the J gene lost 5 bases, with 6 bases spanning the gap. The CDR3 sequence is CASSSSHEQYF. CDR3 nucleotide sequence: TGTGCCAGCAGCTCGTCCCACGAGCAGTACTTC. The complete variable domain, with remaining parts taken from reference TRBV7-9 and TRBJ2-7, reads DTGVSQNPRHKITKRGQNVTFRCDPISEHNRLYWYRQTLGQGPEFLTYFQNEAQLEKSRLLSDRFSAERPKGSFSTLEIQRTEQGDSAMYLCASSSSHEQYFGPGTRLTVT.

The chain links TRBV19 to TRBJ2-7, with D possibly matching TRBD1 (6 bases). V lost 4 bases, J lost 3 bases, and 19 bases lay in between. Germline V CDR1 and CDR2: LNHDA, SQIVND (reference sequence). The CDR3 consists of 16 residues. CDR3 DNA: TGTGCCAGTAGTAAGCGGCTGACAGGATACAACTACGAGCAGTACTTC. Its protein product is CASSKRLTGYNYEQYF.

This rearrangement joins TRBV6-5 to TRBJ1-5; 8 bases are shared with TRBD1. With V trimmed by 4 bases and J by 3 bases, 5 bases remained unmatched. This CDR3 comprises 15 residues. CDR1 and CDR2 from the germline V gene are MNHEY and SVGAGI. This CDR3 is CASSWQGAYNQPQHF. The CDR3 bases are TGTGCCAGCAGTTGGCAGGGGGCCTACAATCAGCCCCAGCATTTT.

This chain uses TRBV11-2 with TRBJ1-1, with 7 bases lining up with TRBD1. The CDR3 contains 16 residues. Germline CDR1 reads SGHAT; CDR2 reads FQNNGV. The V gene end was trimmed by 5 bases and the J gene end by 1 base; junction bases not matched to a gene: 10. The CDR3 region is CASSRSRDSWNTEAFF. The CDR3 DNA reads as TGTGCCAGCAGCCGTTCGAGGGACAGCTGGAACACTGAAGCTTTCTTT.

The chain joins TRBV6-5 to TRBJ1-1; D possibly corresponds to TRBD1 (5 bases). This CDR3 has 11 residues. Trimming removed 7 bases at V and 5 bases at J, with 8 bases between. CDR1 is MNHEY, CDR2 SVGAGI, per germline. The CDR3 protein is CASTRGTEAFF. The CDR3 DNA is TGTGCCAGCACCCGGGGGACTGAAGCTTTCTTT.

Turning to this clone: Other nucleotide sequences in the sample specify the same CDR3. V usage is TRBV4-3 and J usage is TRBJ1-4; a possible D gene is TRBD1 (5 bases). The CDR3 loop spans 15 amino acids. In germline, CDR1 is LGHNA, CDR2 YSLEER. V was clipped by 0 bases and J by 5 bases, with 10 bases between them. The CDR3 DNA is TGCGCCAGCAGCCAAGATAGTCGGGGGAATGAAAAACTGTTTTTT. Translated: CASSQDSRGNEKLFF.

This clone was observed once. J is TRBJ2-5 and V is TRBV10-3, with a weak D call TRBD2 (5 bases). The V gene lost 3 bases and the J gene lost 2 bases, with 7 bases spanning the gap. The CDR3 covers 13 residues. Germline V gene data show CDR1 as ENHRY and CDR2 as SYGVKD. CDR3 loop: CAISEAEQETQYF. In nucleotides, the CDR3 is TGTGCCATCAGTGAAGCGGAACAAGAGACCCAGTACTTC.

This chain uses TRBV11-2 with TRBJ2-3; D unclear. This CDR3 spans 14 amino acids. Germline CDR1 is SGHAT and CDR2 is FQNNGV. Trimming took off 4 bases at V and 2 bases at J, with 10 bases between the two ends. The CDR3 reads CASSSQRLTDTQYF. Here the CDR3 DNA reads TGTGCCAGCAGCTCCCAGCGACTCACAGATACGCAGTATTTT.

A few counts support this clone. CDR3 sequence reads: CASSQLHGNTEAFF. The CDR3 region has the DNA TGTGCCAGCAGCCAATTGCACGGGAACACTGAAGCTTTCTTT. The chain has TRBV16 and TRBJ1-1, with D uncertain. Trimming cost V 1 base and J 1 base, with 7 bases left between them. This CDR3 comprises 14 residues. Germline V gene sequence: CDR1 KGHSY, CDR2 FQNENV.

This chain joins TRBV29-1 and TRBJ1-3; D not resolved. Trimming removed 1 base at V and 8 bases at J, with 9 bases between. CDR3 size: 12 residues. Germline loops: CDR1 SQVTM, CDR2 ANQGSEA. CDR3 loop: CSVEAQDDTIYF. CDR3 sequence (DNA): TGCAGCGTTGAAGCCCAAGATGACACCATATATTTT.

The chain combines TRBV7-9 with TRBJ1-1, with TRBD1 identical over 8 bases. CDR1 is SEHNR, CDR2 FQNEAQ, per germline (reference sequence). The CDR3 contains 15 residues. V lost 5 bases, J lost 5 bases, and 10 bases stayed unmatched. The CDR3 sequence is CASSAVGGTGTEAFF. The CDR3 DNA reads as TGTGCCAGCAGCGCTGTAGGGGGGACAGGAACTGAAGCTTTCTTT.

This chain connects TRBV2 to TRBJ1-2; D might be TRBD1 (6 bases). The V gene's germline CDR1 is SNHLY and CDR2 FYNNEI. The CDR3 sequence is 14 residues long. V was clipped by 6 bases and J by 3 bases, with 14 bases between them. The CDR3 coding sequence is TGTGCCAGCAGCCCTGACAGGACCTACTATGGCTACACCTTC. Its protein is CASSPDRTYYGYTF.

The chain carries TRBV6-1 and TRBJ1-3; the D is unclear. There are 17 residues in the CDR3. CDR1 is MNHNS, CDR2 SASEGT, per germline. V gave up 0 bases and J gave up 0 bases, with 12 bases separating them. CDR3 loop: CASSEAHGGSSGNTIYF. In DNA, the CDR3 is TGTGCCAGCAGTGAAGCGCACGGAGGGAGCTCTGGAAACACCATATATTTT.

The rearrangement uses TRBV5-1 and TRBJ1-2; D is perhaps TRBD1 (5 bases). V shed 4 bases and J shed 5 bases, with 15 bases lying between them. The CDR3 sequence is 14 residues long. The germline gives CDR1 SGHRS, CDR2 YFSETQ. CDR3 residues: CASSHTAEGYGYTF. For the CDR3, the DNA is TGCGCCAGCAGCCATACCGCCGAGGGGTATGGCTACACCTTC.

The V and J genes are TRBV18 and TRBJ1-4; D ambiguous. CDR3 size: 11 residues. Per the germline V gene, CDR1 is KGHSH and CDR2 is LQKENI. V lost 3 bases and J lost 11, with 7 bases in between. CDR3 sequence reads: CASSPGRKLFF. CDR3 DNA sequence: TGTGCCAGCTCACCCGGCCGGAAACTGTTTTTT.

This chain links TRBV7-2 with TRBJ1-1; 7 bases are shared with TRBD1. CDR1 is SGHTA and CDR2 is FQGNSA in the germline V gene. This CDR3 has 14 amino acids. V shed 5 bases and J 3 bases; nucleotides not matched to a gene: 6. CDR3 protein: CASSRQGGYTEAFF. The CDR3 DNA is TGTGCCAGCAGCCGACAGGGAGGGTACACTGAAGCTTTCTTT.

The J gene is TRBJ2-6, the V gene TRBV6-4; no clear D gene. Deletions cut 2 bases from V and 0 bases from J, with 8 bases between. The CDR3 contains 16 residues. Germline V gene sequence: CDR1 MRHNA, CDR2 SNTAGT. CDR3 in amino acids: CASSDGPSSGANVLTF. The CDR3 DNA is TGTGCCAGCAGTGACGGGCCCAGCTCTGGGGCCAACGTCCTGACTTTC.